This TCR beta chain was recovered during a study of blood T cell repertoires in COVID-19. The V segment lost 4 bases and the J segment 1 base; nucleotides outside the gene matches: 3. CDR3 length equals 15 residues. Per the germline V gene, CDR1 is MGHRA and CDR2 is YSYEKL. The assay was immunoSEQ multiplex PCR, and TCRdb's table has in-frame clones only and misses some. Of about 210,000 clones listed, approximately 85% were seen once; the top ten hold 6.5% to 9%. This chain links TRBV4-1 with TRBJ2-3; TRBD2 matches 9 bases. The sample comprised peripheral blood. The TCR comes from a woman aged 50 to 65 with active or convalescent COVID-19. CDR3 DNA sequence: TGCGCCAGCAGCCCCTCTAGCGGGGGCACAGATACGCAGTATTTT. Amino acids: CASSPSSGGTDTQYF.